This passage covers 26 T cell receptor beta chains from one sample sequenced in a study of vaccination and CD4 T cells after COVID-19. Once obtained from cultured CD4+ T cells, the DNA was sequenced using the Oncomine TCR Beta short-read assay. Via MiXCR, TCRdb re-called the PCR reads, giving one row per CDR3 protein. The data contain under 6,500 distinct CDR3 sequences, 40% to 55% of them singletons. Indicated treatment: roughly ten-day PBMC culture with coronavirus spike peptide pools or control peptides (ViraFEST assay). These receptors' antigens are unknown. The source material was CD4+ T cells from blood, cultured in vitro. The source is a human donor who had recovered from COVID-19.

There are a few counts of this clonotype. The genes are TRBV30 and TRBJ1-2, with 7 bases lining up with TRBD1. V lost 4 bases to trimming and J lost 4 bases; unmatched junction nucleotides: 9. Germline-derived CDR1 and CDR2 are GTSNPN and SVGIG (reference sequence). CDR3 size: 14 residues. DNA for the CDR3: TGTGCCTGGAATCTCTTGGGACAGATCTATGGCTACACCTTC. This sequence encodes CAWNLLGQIYGYTF.

This chain connects TRBV20-1 to TRBJ1-1; no clear D. This CDR3 region has 12 residues. Germline V gene data show CDR1 as DFQATT and CDR2 as SNEGSKA (reference sequence). V dropped 3 bases and J dropped 4 bases, with 9 bases sitting between them. In nucleotides, the CDR3 is TGCAGTGCTAGTTCCGGAATCACTGAAGCTTTCTTT. As protein: CSASSGITEAFF.

The sample holds a few counts of this clonotype. The chain has TRBV6-8 and TRBJ2-1; D possibly corresponds to TRBD2 (6 bases). CDR1 MNHGY and CDR2 SAAAGT come from the germline V gene. The CDR3 length is 16 residues. V lost 4 bases to trimming and J lost 3 bases, with 16 bases between them. The CDR3, as DNA: TGTGCCAGCAGTTCCCGGGACTCCTTATACTACAATGAGCAGTTCTTC. Translation: CASSSRDSLYYNEQFF.

The chain recombines TRBV28 with TRBJ2-5; D gene uncertain. Trimming left V 7 bases short and J 0 bases short, with 6 bases between. CDR1 and CDR2 (germline): MDHEN, SYDVKM. The CDR3 extends over 12 amino acids. CDR3 DNA sequence: TGTGCCAGCAACGAGTACCAAGAGACCCAGTACTTC. Translating it yields CASNEYQETQYF.

This clonotype was seen only a few times. The rearrangement links TRBV10-3 to TRBJ1-2; no firm D call. Germline assignment: CDR1 ENHRY and CDR2 SYGVKD. The CDR3 loop spans 13 amino acids. The V gene lost 2 bases and the J gene lost 8 bases, with 12 bases spanning the gap. The chain's CDR3 is CAISETRQVGYTF. The CDR3 nucleotides are TGTGCCATCAGTGAGACTCGCCAAGTCGGCTACACCTTC.

This chain links TRBV24-1 with TRBJ2-1; TRBD1 aligns across 11 bases. V dropped 3 bases and J dropped 6; count of bases not matched to a gene: 6. Per germline, CDR1 KGHDR and CDR2 SFDVKD. This CDR3 comprises 16 residues. The CDR3 DNA reads as TGTGCCACCAGTGATACCGGGACAGGGGGGGCCAATGAGCAGTTCTTC. Amino acids: CATSDTGTGGANEQFF.

The genes are TRBV28 and TRBJ2-7; 7 bases are a match to TRBD1. This CDR3 comprises 15 residues. Unmatched junction bases numbered 19, after V lost 5 bases and J lost 12 bases. The germline gives CDR1 MDHEN, CDR2 SYDVKM. The DNA of the CDR3 is TGTGCCAGCAGTCGACCACTGGGACAGTTCCCAGGAAGGTACTTC. Its translation: CASSRPLGQFPGRYF. The full variable domain, completed using reference TRBV28 and TRBJ2-7, is DVKVTQSSRYLVKRTGEKVFLECVQDMDHENMFWYRQDPGLGLRLIYFSYDVKMKEKGDIPEGYSVSREKKERFSLILESASTNQTSMYLCASSRPLGQFPGRYFGPGTRLTVT.

This chain joins TRBV6-1 and TRBJ2-3; 7 bases match TRBD1. Germline V lookup: CDR1 MNHNS, CDR2 SASEGT. The V segment lost 10 bases and the J segment 0 bases; nucleotides outside the gene matches: 16. CDR3 length: 17 residues. The CDR3 sequence: CATQTGKVIPSTDTQYF. CDR3 DNA sequence: TGTGCCACCCAGACAGGGAAAGTGATCCCAAGCACAGATACGCAGTATTTT.

The chain uses TRBV30 and TRBJ1-4; D uncertain. Per the germline V gene, CDR1 is GTSNPN and CDR2 is SVGIG (reference sequence). The CDR3 covers 12 residues. Trimming left V 5 bases short and J 8 bases short, with 12 bases between. CDR3: CAWARDGEKLFF. DNA for the CDR3: TGTGCCTGGGCCCGGGATGGGGAAAAACTGTTTTTT.

The chain recombines TRBV4-1 with TRBJ2-2, with a possible D match to TRBD1 (6 bases). CDR1 and CDR2 from the germline V gene are MGHRA and YSYEKL. The CDR3 is 17 amino acids. Trimming took 4 bases from V and 3 from J, leaving 18 bases between them. The CDR3 coding sequence is TGCGCCAGCAGCCGCCGTAAAGGGGGTTCGGACACCGGGGAGCTGTTTTTT. This translates into CASSRRKGGSDTGELFF.

This clonotype was observed a handful of times. The chain's CDR3 is CASILLGVSGDTQYF. Here the CDR3 DNA reads TGTGCCAGCATTCTTCTCGGGGTGTCCGGGGATACGCAGTATTTT. The chain has TRBV12-3 or TRBV12-4 and TRBJ2-3, with TRBD2 as a possible D gene (5 bases). This CDR3 is 15 amino acids long. Trimming shortened V by 7 bases and J by 6 bases, and 20 bases separated the two germline ends.

The chain has TRBV2 and TRBJ1-1; a possible D gene is TRBD1 (6 bases). The V end was cut by 5 bases, the J end by 0 bases, with 10 bases between. The CDR3 is 14 residues long. Germline V gene lookup returns CDR1 SNHLY and CDR2 FYNNEI. CDR3 loop: CASSNQGMNTEAFF. DNA of the CDR3: TGTGCCAGCAGTAATCAGGGGATGAACACTGAAGCTTTCTTT.

In its sample, this clonotype was seen once. CDR3 protein: CASRRLAGVYGELFF. As DNA, the CDR3 is TGTGCCAGCAGGCGACTAGCGGGGGTGTACGGGGAGCTGTTTTTT. V usage is TRBV3-1 and J usage is TRBJ2-2; 12 nucleotides agree with TRBD2. The CDR3 covers 15 residues. The germline V gene encodes CDR1 LGHDT and CDR2 YNNKEL (reference sequence). With 6 bases clipped from V and 7 bases from J, the junction kept 6 bases outside the gene matches.

The J gene is TRBJ2-5, the V gene TRBV7-9, with a tentative D call TRBD2 (6 bases). The germline V gene encodes CDR1 SEHNR and CDR2 FQNEAQ (reference sequence). The V end lost 5 bases, the J end lost 1 base, and 11 bases lay between the germline ends. This CDR3 has 14 residues. The CDR3 here is CASSGVGGQETQYF. The CDR3 DNA is TGTGCCAGCAGCGGGGTGGGGGGCCAAGAGACCCAGTACTTC.

The chain is built from TRBV5-1 and TRBJ2-7; D is perhaps TRBD2 (5 bases). The CDR3 covers 14 residues. Germline loops: CDR1 SGHRS, CDR2 YFSETQ. Trimming took 2 bases from V and 6 from J, leaving 15 bases between them. The CDR3 nucleotides read TGCGCCAGCAGCTTCAGCGGACGTAGCTCCGAGCAGTACTTC. Protein product: CASSFSGRSSEQYF.

This clonotype appeared a few times. The CDR3 DNA reads as TGCAGTGCTAGAGTCGGACAGCATAATTCACCCCTCCACTTT. It encodes CSARVGQHNSPLHF. The rearrangement links TRBV20-1 to TRBJ1-6, with D maybe TRBD1 (6 bases). The CDR3 contains 14 residues. Germline V gene sequence: CDR1 DFQATT, CDR2 SNEGSKA (reference sequence). The germline V and J ends were trimmed by 1 base and 5 bases, with 9 bases remaining between them.

This clonotype was recorded a few times. The chain is built from TRBV6-5 and TRBJ1-6; 8 bases line up with TRBD1. The germline V gene has CDR1 MNHEY and CDR2 SVGAGI. Trimming removed 4 bases from V and 10 bases from J; junction bases left unmatched: 18. The CDR3 is 18 residues long. This chain's CDR3 is CASSSHGTGPSGRSPLHF. CDR3 in DNA: TGTGCCAGCAGTTCACACGGGACAGGACCCTCGGGGAGGTCACCCCTCCACTTT.

In this sample, this clonotype turned up a few times. The genes are TRBV10-3 and TRBJ1-1; D is perhaps TRBD1 (6 bases). The CDR3 has 13 residues. Germline V CDR1 and CDR2: ENHRY, SYGVKD. V was trimmed by 7 bases and J by 6 bases, leaving 15 bases between them. The CDR3 DNA sequence: TGTGCCATCAAGGAGGGGGGGTTTTCTGAAGCTTTCTTT. This encodes CAIKEGGFSEAFF.

The sample holds a few counts of this clonotype. This chain uses TRBV15 with TRBJ1-1; D perhaps matches TRBD1 (5 bases). This CDR3 region has 14 residues. Germline V gene lookup returns CDR1 LNHNV and CDR2 YYDKDF (reference sequence). Trimming took off 0 bases at V and 0 bases at J, with 5 bases between the two ends. CDR3 loop: CATSRDRVNTEAFF. The CDR3 DNA follows: TGTGCCACCAGCAGAGACAGGGTGAACACTGAAGCTTTCTTT.

This clonotype was observed a few times. V usage is TRBV15 and J usage is TRBJ1-5; possible D gene TRBD1, 6 bases. Germline assignment: CDR1 LNHNV and CDR2 YYDKDF (reference sequence). This CDR3 is 16 amino acids long. The ends were cut back, 0 bases at V and 4 bases at J, with 13 bases in the middle. The CDR3 sequence: CATSRDPAGVNQPQHF. The CDR3 coding sequence is TGTGCCACCAGCAGAGATCCGGCAGGGGTTAATCAGCCCCAGCATTTT.

V usage is TRBV29-1 and J usage is TRBJ1-2, with D possibly being TRBD1 (6 bases). The germline V and J ends were trimmed by 1 base and 4 bases, with 22 bases remaining between them. The CDR3 spans 17 residues. CDR1 and CDR2 from the germline V gene are SQVTM and ANQGSEA. CDR3 DNA: TGCAGCGTTGAAGGAGGTCAGGGGATTTTCGCTGGCTATGGCTACACCTTC. Residues: CSVEGGQGIFAGYGYTF.

This clonotype was found a few times. CDR3 amino acids: CSAKGNRAGYGYTF. DNA of the CDR3: TGCAGTGCTAAAGGGAACAGGGCGGGCTATGGCTACACCTTC. The chain carries TRBV20-1 and TRBJ1-2, with D maybe TRBD1 (6 bases). This CDR3 is 14 amino acids long. The ends were cut back, 4 bases at V and 4 bases at J, with 16 bases in the middle. The V gene's germline CDR1 is DFQATT and CDR2 SNEGSKA (reference sequence).

V gene TRBV12-3 or TRBV12-4 combines with J gene TRBJ1-3, with 8 bases matching TRBD1. J gave up 0 bases and V 2 bases, and 9 bases lay outside the gene matches. This CDR3 spans 18 amino acids. As DNA, the CDR3 is TGTGCCAGCAGTTTACAGGCAGGGGGCTACGTCTCTGGAAACACCATATATTTT. It encodes CASSLQAGGYVSGNTIYF.

The rearrangement links TRBV11-2 to TRBJ1-2; 9 nucleotides match TRBD1. The CDR3 is 15 residues long. Trimming at V came to 5 bases and at J to 4 bases, leaving 8 bases not matched to a gene. Germline CDR1 SGHAT, CDR2 FQNNGV. CDR3 DNA: TGTGCCAGCAGCCCGATCCGGACAGGGGCCTATGGCTACACCTTC. It translates to CASSPIRTGAYGYTF.

This chain uses TRBV20-1 with TRBJ1-2; no firm D call. The ends were cut back, 5 bases at V and 0 bases at J, with 13 bases in the middle. In germline, CDR1 is DFQATT, CDR2 SNEGSKA (reference sequence). This CDR3 spans 14 amino acids. CDR3: CSAPVLNTNYGYTF. The DNA for the CDR3 is TGCAGTGCTCCGGTCCTTAACACTAACTATGGCTACACCTTC.

This rearrangement joins TRBV6-1 to TRBJ2-3; D gene unclear. Germline V gene lookup returns CDR1 MNHNS and CDR2 SASEGT. Trimming took off 6 bases at V and 4 bases at J, with 8 bases between the two ends. The CDR3 is 12 amino acids. The CDR3 coding sequence is TGTGCCAGCAGATCCCGGGCAGATACGCAGTATTTT. Its protein product is CASRSRADTQYF.